This T cell receptor (beta chain) was captured by sequencing in a study of regulatory T cells in long-lasting Graves disease. Study conclusions and caveats: Relative to newly diagnosed Graves' patients, persistent ones had lower TCR diversity. No thyroid tissue was studied; the work used peripheral blood only.

Time point: persistent/refractory GD, antithyroid drugs over 5 years with positive TRAb. RNA isolated from PBMCs was used to make the TCR library. Patients came through an endocrinology department, and that department was in Xi'an, China. Germline V gives CDR1 SNHLY, CDR2 FYNNEI. V was pared by 4 bases and J by 0 bases, with 9 bases between. CDR3 size: 15 residues. CDR3-region Arm-PCR and iRepertoire HTBI primers produced the TCR beta libraries. Study processing details: Sample data revealed approximately 62 TRBV and over eleven TRBJ segments. One entry per CDR3 protein, called by TCRdb with MiXCR from the multiplex PCR reads. The V and J calls were determined by TCRdb, not by the authors. The sample lists roughly 500,000 distinct CDR3 sequences, around 21% occurring once. In this sample, this clonotype turned up many times. What it recognizes is unknown.

The sample was peripheral blood mononuclear cells (PBMCs), taken when the disease was refractory, from a patient treated with antithyroid drugs. The rearrangement links TRBV2 to TRBJ1-4; D remains unclear. This sequence was found in a female donor with Graves disease. CDR3 sequence: CASSAARATNEKLFF. CDR3 DNA: TGTGCCAGCAGTGCAGCACGAGCAACTAATGAAAAACTGTTTTTT.